This T cell receptor beta chain is from a study of spatial heterogeneity in lung cancer. Study summary: Sequence detection consistently recorded a greater number of beta-chain than alpha-chain sequences.

Individual TCR cDNA molecules each bore their own unique molecular identifier. Each CDR3 protein gets one entry after TCRdb re-called the 5' RACE reads with MiXCR. The sample records more than 7,500 distinct CDR3 sequences, about 8.8% being singletons. This clonotype was counted many times. Its matching antigen is unknown. V gave up 2 bases and J gave up 1 base; unmatched junction bases: 5. Looked up from germline, CDR1 is MDHEN and CDR2 is SYDVKM. The CDR3 loop spans 17 amino acids. Study-wide results and limits: Ubiquitous and regional expanded TCR counts mirrored ubiquitous and regional nonsynonymous mutation counts, respectively. It was found that expanded intratumoral alpha and beta TCR counts tracked tumor mutation counts.

Time point described: sample taken at primary tumor resection. Frozen PBMC, nontumor lung or tumor provided whole RNA, which was sequenced unsorted. The chain employs TRBV28 and TRBJ2-2; TRBD2 matches at 9 bases. Sequenced material: lung tumor tissue, taken at surgery. This clonotype was sampled from a male donor with early-stage non-small cell lung cancer. In DNA form, the CDR3 reads TGTGCCAGCAGTTTAAGAGCTAGCGGGATGAACACCGGGGAGCTGTTTTTT. Its protein product is CASSLRASGMNTGELFF. Variable domain in full (rest from reference TRBV28 and TRBJ2-2): DVKVTQSSRYLVKRTGEKVFLECVQDMDHENMFWYRQDPGLGLRLIYFSYDVKMKEKGDIPEGYSVSREKKERFSLILESASTNQTSMYLCASSLRASGMNTGELFFGEGSRLTVL.